The 2 T cell receptor beta chains presented below share a single source sample, sequenced in a study of cytomegalovirus exposure and HLA in healthy donors. TCRdb keeps only in-frame clones here, not all; method: immunoSEQ multiplex PCR. The sample consists of roughly 49,000 clones, 94% of them appearing once. The specimen was PBMCs. All receptors derive from a woman between 18 and 29 years old in good health and CMV-seropositive.

This clone was seen a single time. This chain's CDR3 is CASSYSSPYNSPLHF. Written as DNA, the CDR3 is TGTGCCAGCAGCTACAGTTCCCCCTATAATTCACCCCTCCACTTT. The V call is TRBV11-2, the J call TRBJ1-6; no firm D call. The CDR3 covers 15 residues. V was trimmed by 4 bases and J by 2 bases, leaving 9 bases between them. Germline loops: CDR1 SGHAT, CDR2 FQNNGV.

The CDR3 protein is CASSGQEESGELFF. In DNA form, the CDR3 reads TGTGCCAGCTCGGGACAGGAAGAGTCCGGGGAGCTGTTTTTT. This chain connects TRBV27 to TRBJ2-2, with TRBD1 matching 8 bases. The CDR3 totals 14 residues. In germline, CDR1 is MNHEY, CDR2 SMNVEV (reference sequence). V lost 8 bases, J lost 6 bases, and 8 bases stayed unmatched.